A few counts support the clone carrying this TCR beta chain. Its antigen is unidentified. In making TCR beta libraries, quantitative 5'-RACE with molecular barcodes was used. TCRdb called the 5' RACE reads again in MiXCR, with one record for every CDR3 protein. The sample has under 850,000 distinct CDR3 sequences, around 17% seen once. The CDR3 extends over 12 amino acids. Trimming removed 5 bases from V and 8 bases from J, with 10 bases in between. CDR1 SGHVS and CDR2 FQNEAQ come from the germline V gene. The data originate from a study of CD8 T cells in ankylosing spondylitis. Study-wide points: A TCR beta motif of 8 or 9 highly homologous variants appeared characteristic of ankylosing spondylitis blood. Reports say disease-linked clones showed up significantly more in matched ankylosing spondylitis synovial fluid.

The source material was blood, either unsorted or a sorted T cell fraction (not recorded which). The receptor's source is a male donor with ankylosing spondylitis. The chain recombines TRBV7-8 with TRBJ2-1; D gene unclear. This CDR3 is CASSQEPDEQFF. The CDR3 nucleotides are TGTGCCAGCAGCCAAGAGCCCGATGAGCAGTTCTTC.